This T cell receptor beta chain stems from a study of breast tumors, draining lymph nodes, adjacent tissues. The study's findings and limits: Findings are consistent with lymph node origin and intratumoral expansion of most tumor T cells. Compared with lymph nodes, tumors were less diverse; compared with nontumor tissue, more. The lymph node origin of tumor T cells was framed as consistent with a hypothesis, not demonstrated.

TCRdb processed the multiplex PCR reads anew with MiXCR; each CDR3 protein has one entry. The data contain approximately 230,000 distinct CDR3 sequences, less than 40% of them singletons. Note on this clonotype: Its antigen is still unknown.

Samples came from axillary lymph nodes draining the breast cancer. Sequenced sample: axillary lymph node tissue. This sequence was found in a female donor with breast cancer. Some clones in this sample may be carry-over from other donors' samples.

DNA of the CDR3: TGTGCCAGTATCCCGGGGGGGACAAAGACCGGGGAGCTGTTTTTT. It is translated as CASIPGGTKTGELFF. The chain couples TRBV19 to TRBJ2-2; TRBD2 aligns across 8 bases. This CDR3 comprises 15 residues. V lost 7 bases and J lost 5; bases outside the gene matches: 9. Germline-derived CDR1 and CDR2 are LNHDA and SQIVND (reference sequence). Combining the CDR3 with reference TRBV19 and TRBJ2-2 gives the whole variable domain DGGITQSPKYLFRKEGQNVTLSCEQNLNHDAMYWYRQDPGQGLRLIYYSQIVNDFQKGDIAEGYSVSREKKESFPLTVTSAQKNPTAFYLCASIPGGTKTGELFFGEGSRLTVL.